This TCR beta chain was obtained from a study of T cells in Graves' hyperthyroidism and ophthalmopathy. TCR beta CDR3 regions were amplified from RNA. The HTBI set primed first-round TCR CDR3 RT-PCR. TCRdb called the multiplex PCR reads again in MiXCR, with one record for every CDR3 protein. The data contain roughly 520,000 distinct CDR3 sequences, approximately 25% of them singletons. This clonotype was found many times. Sequencing used blood. This sequence was found in a woman aged 30 to 39 with Graves' ophthalmopathy.

CDR3 sequence reads: CASSLGTGLTEAFF. CDR3 nucleotide sequence: TGCGCCAGCAGCTTGGGGACAGGCCTCACTGAAGCTTTCTTT. This chain links TRBV5-1 with TRBJ1-1; 7 bases are a match to TRBD1. V was pared by 0 bases and J by 4 bases, with 3 bases of the junction left unmatched. The V gene's germline CDR1 is SGHRS and CDR2 YFSETQ. The CDR3 is 14 residues long.